This is a list of T cell receptor beta chains from one sample in a study of shared clonotypes between healthy human individuals. The assay was immunoSEQ multiplex PCR, and TCRdb's table has in-frame clones only and misses some. The sample holds roughly 2.2 million clones, approximately 95% seen once. Sequencing was done on a sample of naive CD4+ T cells from PBMCs. These receptor sequences come from a man aged 18 to 29 in good health. Some clones in this sample may be carry-over from other donors' samples. Both conserved end residues are part of each CDR3. The D gene is left open where the match is weak. Size is omitted from some rows. Given values are once, few, many or a class for expanded clones.

d_call	clone_size	v_call	j_call	cdr3_nt	cdr3_aa
TRBD2	.	TRBV9	TRBJ2-7	TGTGCCAGCAGTACCGGGACTAGCAGCCACGAGCAGTACTTC	CASSTGTSSHEQYF
.	.	TRBV5-6	TRBJ1-1	TGTGCCAGCAGCCCGAGGGGGGGAGAGACTGAAGCTTTCTTT	CASSPRGGETEAFF
.	.	TRBV5-1	TRBJ1-1	TGCGCCAGCAGCGCCATGGGTGGGGGTTTCGCTGAAGCTTTCTTT	CASSAMGGGFAEAFF
TRBD2	.	TRBV28	TRBJ2-7	TGTGCCAGCAGTCCTCTAGCGGGAGCTTACGAGCAGTACTTC	CASSPLAGAYEQYF
TRBD2	.	TRBV7-2	TRBJ2-1	TGTGCCAGCTCACGACTAGCGGGAGGAACCCCCAATGAGCAGTTCTTC	CASSRLAGGTPNEQFF
.	.	TRBV7-9	TRBJ2-7	TGTGCCAGCAGCTTAGTGGGGGGCCCCTCTCCCTACGAGCAGTACTTC	CASSLVGGPSPYEQYF
.	.	TRBV10-3	TRBJ2-2	TGTGCCATCAGCGTAAGCGCCGCGAACACCGGGGAGCTGTTTTTT	CAISVSAANTGELFF
TRBD1	once	TRBV4-3	TRBJ1-4	TGCGCCAGCAGCCAAGGGGGGACAGGGAATGAAAAACTGTTTTTT	CASSQGGTGNEKLFF
TRBD2	.	TRBV6-6	TRBJ2-7	TGTGCCAGCAGTGCCTGGACTAGCGGTTACGAGCAGTACTTC	CASSAWTSGYEQYF
.	.	TRBV28	TRBJ1-4	TGTGCCAGCAGTTTAGGGGGGGCAGGAGGTGAAAAACTGTTTTTT	CASSLGGAGGEKLFF
.	.	TRBV4-1	TRBJ1-3	TGCGCCAGCAGCCAAGAGCCCCACAGGGATGGTGGAAACACCATATATTTT	CASSQEPHRDGGNTIYF
.	once	TRBV19	TRBJ1-4	TGTGCCAGTAGTATCCGGAGGGGCGCAAGGGAAAAACTGTTTTTT	CASSIRRGAREKLFF
TRBD1	once	TRBV28	TRBJ1-1	TGTGCCACATCTGACAGGGGTTTGTTCACTGAAGCTTTCTTT	CATSDRGLFTEAFF
.	.	TRBV7-2	TRBJ1-4	TGTGCCAGCAGCCAAGCAGGGTGGGCTAATGAAAAACTGTTTTTT	CASSQAGWANEKLFF
.	.	TRBV11-2	TRBJ1-1	TGTGCCAGCAGCTCCAATACGGGGGGCCGTGAAACTTTCTTT	CASSSNTGGRETFF
.	.	TRBV29-1	TRBJ2-6	TGCAGCGTACTAGACAGAACCGGGGCCAACGTCCTGACTTTC	CSVLDRTGANVLTF
.	.	TRBV5-6	TRBJ2-7	TGTGCCAGCAGCTTGGTCGAGCAGTACTTC	CASSLVEQYF
.	.	TRBV7-6	TRBJ2-7	TGTGCCAGCAGCATCAAGGGGGGGGGCGGCGTCGAGCAGTACTTC	CASSIKGGGGVEQYF
TRBD2	.	TRBV2	TRBJ2-6	TGTGCCAGCACCCCTCGGCGGGGGGCTGGTGGGGCCAACGTCCTGACTTTC	CASTPRRGAGGANVLTF
.	once	TRBV6-6	TRBJ1-5	TGTGCCAGCAGTTACCGGGACGCAAATCAGCCCCAGCATTTT	CASSYRDANQPQHF
.	.	TRBV6-1	TRBJ1-2	TGTGCCAGCAGTGAATTTGGGGGAGGCCCTTGGGTTAACGAGGGCTACACCTTC	CASSEFGGGPWVNEGYTF
.	once	TRBV7-2	TRBJ2-3	TGTGCCAGCAGCTCCGGTTTTGCGGCCGGTTCAGATACGCAGTATTTT	CASSSGFAAGSDTQYF
.	.	TRBV6-1	TRBJ2-5	TGTGCCAGCATTCGGACCCAAGAGACCCAGTACTTC	CASIRTQETQYF
.	.	TRBV6-5	TRBJ2-7	TGTGCCAGCAGCCGACAGGACGCCCTCTACGAGCAGTACTTC	CASSRQDALYEQYF
.	.	TRBV5-6	TRBJ2-1	TGTGCCAGCGTTGGGGGTAGGGACCCCTACAATGAGCAGTTCTTC	CASVGGRDPYNEQFF
TRBD2	once	TRBV5-6	TRBJ2-1	TGTGCCAGCAGCTCCAGGACGGGACTAGTTCTTAGGAATGAGCAGTTCTTC	CASSSRTGLVLRNEQFF
.	.	TRBV7-9	TRBJ2-2	TGTGCCACTACCTCCCTCGGGGAGCTGTTTTTT	CATTSLGELFF
.	.	TRBV6-5	TRBJ1-3	TGTGCCAGCAGTTACGACGGCCGGTACTCTGGAAACACCATATATTTT	CASSYDGRYSGNTIYF
TRBD1	few	TRBV5-4	TRBJ1-1	TGTGCCAGCAGCCGGGGACAGGGGAACACTGAAGCTTTCTTT	CASSRGQGNTEAFF
.	.	TRBV7-2	TRBJ1-3	TGTGCCAGCAGCCCTGACAGCTCTGGAAACACCATATATTTT	CASSPDSSGNTIYF
.	.	TRBV7-6	TRBJ1-1	TGTGCCAGCAGCTTAGGCACTGAAGCTTTCTTT	CASSLGTEAFF
.	.	TRBV30	TRBJ2-1	TGTGCCTGGAGTCGTGAAGGCATGAATGAGCAGTTCTTC	CAWSREGMNEQFF
.	once	TRBV18	TRBJ1-5	TGTGCCAGCTCACCCGGACGGACCCCGGGGCAGCCCCAGCATTTT	CASSPGRTPGQPQHF
TRBD2	.	TRBV7-8	TRBJ2-3	TGTGCCAGCAGCCCAGGGACTAGCGGGAGCGGCACAGATACGCAGTATTTT	CASSPGTSGSGTDTQYF
.	.	TRBV5-4	TRBJ2-7	TGTGCCAGCAGTTTTTTCGGCAGGGACTACGAGCAGTACTTC	CASSFFGRDYEQYF
.	.	TRBV4-3	TRBJ2-7	TGCGCCAGCAGCCAAGGCGGGGACGAGCAGTACTTC	CASSQGGDEQYF
TRBD1	.	TRBV29-1	TRBJ1-1	TGCAGCGTTCTCCGTGGGACAGTTAACACTGAAGCTTTCTTT	CSVLRGTVNTEAFF
.	few	TRBV28	TRBJ2-7	TGTGCCAGCAGTTTATCCAGGGGCGAGCAGTACTTC	CASSLSRGEQYF
TRBD2	.	TRBV5-1	TRBJ2-1	TGCGCCAGCAGCCCAACTAGCGACTCCTACAATGAGCAGTTCTTC	CASSPTSDSYNEQFF
.	.	TRBV5-1	TRBJ2-5	TGCGCCAGCAGCTTGTCTCGCATGGTGTTTACGGAGACCCAGTACTTC	CASSLSRMVFTETQYF
.	once	TRBV6-5	TRBJ2-3	TGTGCCAGCAGCTGGATATGGGGCAGGGCAGATACGCAGTATTTT	CASSWIWGRADTQYF
.	.	TRBV9	TRBJ1-1	TGTGCCAGCAGCGTAGCGTGGGGCAGGGGTGGATACACTGAAGCTTTCTTT	CASSVAWGRGGYTEAFF
.	.	TRBV4-1	TRBJ2-7	TGCGCCAGCAGCATAACGGCCACAGAGTCCTACGAGCAGTACTTC	CASSITATESYEQYF
.	.	TRBV6-1	TRBJ2-7	TGTGCCAGCAGTGAAAACTTGGCCTACGAGCAGTACTTC	CASSENLAYEQYF
.	.	TRBV5-1	TRBJ2-2	TGCGCCAGCGGCCTACCCCGTGACACCGGGGAGCTGTTTTTT	CASGLPRDTGELFF
.	.	TRBV2	TRBJ1-4	TGTGCCAGCACTAACAGGGCGGCGGAAAAACTGTTTTTT	CASTNRAAEKLFF
.	.	TRBV28	TRBJ2-3	TGTGCCAGCAGGACCCTCCACACAGATACGCAGTATTTT	CASRTLHTDTQYF
.	.	TRBV6-1	TRBJ1-5	TGTGCCAGCAGCGCCGGGAGGGACAATCAGCCCCAGCATTTT	CASSAGRDNQPQHF
TRBD1	.	TRBV7-9	TRBJ2-5	TGTGCCAGCAGCCCAAGGACAGGGACGGAAGAGACCCAGTACTTC	CASSPRTGTEETQYF
.	.	TRBV30	TRBJ1-1	TGTGCCTGGGAGAGACACCTGAACACTGAAGCTTTCTTT	CAWERHLNTEAFF